A selection of T cell receptor beta chains follows, all from one sample in a study of beta chain features in type 1 diabetes. The repertoire was sequenced with immunoSEQ multiplex PCR; TCRdb's copy has only in-frame clones and lacks some. The sample holds 200,000 to 300,000 clones, about a tenth seen once. The sample consisted of naive CD4+ T cells from blood. The source of these receptors is a man younger than 40 with type 1 diabetes. Both conserved end residues are part of each CDR3. A D gene is named only where the DNA matches it firmly. Expanded clones are given a class, and other clones once, few, many or no size at all.

V	size	D	J	DNA	CDR3
TRBV7-9	few	.	TRBJ1-6	TGTGCCAGCAGCTTTGAGGGAGTAGTGCCACCCCTCCACTTT	CASSFEGVVPPLHF
TRBV30	few	.	TRBJ2-4	TGTGCCTGGCATACGGGGGGCTCCAAAAACATTCAGTACTTC	CAWHTGGSKNIQYF
TRBV4-1	few	.	TRBJ1-5	TGCGCCAGCAGCCAAGCCCCAGGGGCCGAGGGAGGGCAGCCCCAGCATTTT	CASSQAPGAEGGQPQHF
TRBV5-6	few	.	TRBJ2-7	TGTGCCAGCAGCTTGGCCTGGACAGTGACCTCCTACGAGCAGTACTTC	CASSLAWTVTSYEQYF
TRBV29-1	.	.	TRBJ2-5	TGCAGCGTAGGGTCCCCTCGAGGGGAGACCCAGTACTTC	CSVGSPRGETQYF
TRBV5-1	.	.	TRBJ2-3	TGCGCCAGCAGCGCCTCGACAGGAACAGATACGCAGTATTTT	CASSASTGTDTQYF
TRBV21-1	few	.	TRBJ2-7	TGTGCCAGCAGCAAACAGTCCTACGAGCAGTACTTC	CASSKQSYEQYF
TRBV9	.	TRBD2	TRBJ2-1	TGTGCCAGCAGCCCTCGGCTAGCGGGGGTAAACAATGAGCAGTTCTTC	CASSPRLAGVNNEQFF
TRBV29-1	.	TRBD1	TRBJ1-1	TGCAGCGTTGTGGGACAGGTGAACACTGAAGCTTTCTTT	CSVVGQVNTEAFF
TRBV5-1	few	.	TRBJ2-7	TGCGCCAGCAGCCCGGACGGACGAAGGACTTACTTCTACGAGCAGTACTTC	CASSPDGRRTYFYEQYF
TRBV6-5	.	TRBD1	TRBJ2-7	TGTGCCAGCAGTTTCGACAGGGGAGGTACCTACGAGCAGTACTTC	CASSFDRGGTYEQYF
TRBV28	few	.	TRBJ1-1	TGTGCCAGCAGTTCAGGGATCACTGAAGCTTTCTTT	CASSSGITEAFF
TRBV5-1	few	.	TRBJ2-7	TGCGCCAGCAATTCCGGATACCGGGTCGCCTACGAGCAGTACTTC	CASNSGYRVAYEQYF
TRBV6-5	.	.	TRBJ2-6	TGTGCCAGCAGTTACCGAACAGGGTCTGGGGCCAACGTCCTGACTTTC	CASSYRTGSGANVLTF
TRBV5-1	.	.	TRBJ2-7	TGCGCCAGCAGCTTGGGCCGGGACTACGAGCAGTACTTC	CASSLGRDYEQYF
TRBV19	.	TRBD1	TRBJ2-7	TGTGCCAGTAGTATTGGTGTCCGGGACAGCTCCTACGAGCAGTACTTC	CASSIGVRDSSYEQYF
TRBV5-1	few	.	TRBJ1-2	TGCGCCAGCAGCTTGTACTCCGGGGGACCCTATGGCTACACCTTC	CASSLYSGGPYGYTF
TRBV6-5	few	.	TRBJ2-5	TGTGCCAGTTCAGCAGGGCTACAACAGGGAGAGACCCAGTACTTC	CASSAGLQQGETQYF
TRBV18	.	.	TRBJ2-7	TGTGCCAGCTCAATGGCGGACTCCTACGAGCAGTACTTC	CASSMADSYEQYF
TRBV9	few	.	TRBJ1-3	TGTGCCAGCAGCGTGAAGGGAGGTGGAAACACCATATATTTT	CASSVKGGGNTIYF
TRBV7-9	.	TRBD1	TRBJ2-1	TGTGCCAGCAGGACGACAGGGCCGGTGGATGAGCAGTTCTTC	CASRTTGPVDEQFF
TRBV10-3	.	.	TRBJ2-3	TGTGCCATCAGTCAGACTAGACTTAGCACAGATACGCAGTATTTT	CAISQTRLSTDTQYF
TRBV29-1	.	.	TRBJ1-4	TGCAGCGTTCTCCGGGGGATCAATGAAAAACTGTTTTTT	CSVLRGINEKLFF
TRBV23-1	.	TRBD1	TRBJ1-6	TGCGCCAGCAGTCAATCGGACCTGGGACAGGGGGCTCCTAGCCCCTATAATTCACCCCTCCACTTT	CASSQSDLGQGAPSPYNSPLHF